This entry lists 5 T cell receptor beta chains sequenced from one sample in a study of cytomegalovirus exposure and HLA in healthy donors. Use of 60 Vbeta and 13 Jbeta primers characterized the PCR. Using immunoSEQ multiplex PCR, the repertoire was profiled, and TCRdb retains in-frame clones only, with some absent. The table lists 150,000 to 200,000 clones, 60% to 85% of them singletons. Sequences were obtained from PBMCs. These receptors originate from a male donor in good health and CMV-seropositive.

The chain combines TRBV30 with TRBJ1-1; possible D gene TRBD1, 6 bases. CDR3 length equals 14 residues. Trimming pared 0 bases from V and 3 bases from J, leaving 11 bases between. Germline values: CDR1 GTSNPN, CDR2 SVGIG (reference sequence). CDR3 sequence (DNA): TGTGCCTGGAGTGTAGGAGCAGGGGACACTGAAGCTTTCTTT. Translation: CAWSVGAGDTEAFF. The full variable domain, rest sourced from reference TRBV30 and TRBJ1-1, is SQTIHQWPATLVQPVGSPLSLECTVEGTSNPNLYWYRQAAGRGLQLLFYSVGIGQISSEVPQNLSASRPQDRQFILSSKKLLLSDSGFYLCAWSVGAGDTEAFFGQGTRLTVV.

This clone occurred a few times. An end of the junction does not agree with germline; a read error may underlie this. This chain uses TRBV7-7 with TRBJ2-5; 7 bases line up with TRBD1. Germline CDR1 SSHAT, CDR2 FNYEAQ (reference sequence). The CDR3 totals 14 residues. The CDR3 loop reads CASSLGSGGETQYF. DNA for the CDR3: TGTGCTAGCAGCTTAGGATCAGGGGGAGAGACCCAGTACTTC.

CDR3 loop: CSARDIEAFF. The CDR3 DNA is TGCAGTGCTAGAGATATTGAAGCTTTCTTT. The chain links TRBV20-1 to TRBJ1-1; D unclear. The germline V gene encodes CDR1 DFQATT and CDR2 SNEGSKA (reference sequence). The CDR3 is made up of 10 amino acids. V lost 0 bases, J lost 7 bases, and 3 bases lay in between.

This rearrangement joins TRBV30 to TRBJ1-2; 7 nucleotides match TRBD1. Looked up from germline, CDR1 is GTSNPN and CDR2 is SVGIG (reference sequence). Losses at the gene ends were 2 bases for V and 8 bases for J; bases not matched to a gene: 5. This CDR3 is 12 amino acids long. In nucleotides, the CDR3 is TGTGCCTGGAGTATTCAACAGGGGGGCTACACCTTC. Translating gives CAWSIQQGGYTF.

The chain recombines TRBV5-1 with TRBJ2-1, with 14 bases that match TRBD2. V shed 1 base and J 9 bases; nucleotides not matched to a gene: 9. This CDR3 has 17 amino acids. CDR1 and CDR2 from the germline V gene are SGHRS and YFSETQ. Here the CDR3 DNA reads TGCGCCAGCAGCTTGACTACTGGACTAGCGGGGGGCAGTGAGCAGTTCTTC. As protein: CASSLTTGLAGGSEQFF.